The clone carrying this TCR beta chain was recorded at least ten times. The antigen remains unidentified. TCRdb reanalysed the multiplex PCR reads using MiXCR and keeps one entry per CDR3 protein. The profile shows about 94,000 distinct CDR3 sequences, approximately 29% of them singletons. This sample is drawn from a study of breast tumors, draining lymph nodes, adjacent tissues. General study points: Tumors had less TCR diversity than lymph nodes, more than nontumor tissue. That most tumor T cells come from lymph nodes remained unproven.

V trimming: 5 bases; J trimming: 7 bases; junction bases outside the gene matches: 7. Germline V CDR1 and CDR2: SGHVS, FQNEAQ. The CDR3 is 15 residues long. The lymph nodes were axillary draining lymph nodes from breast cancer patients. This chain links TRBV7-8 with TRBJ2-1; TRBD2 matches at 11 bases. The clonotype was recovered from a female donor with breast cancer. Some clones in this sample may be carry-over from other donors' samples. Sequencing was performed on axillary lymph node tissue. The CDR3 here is CASSMTSGMGNEQFF. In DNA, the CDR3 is TGTGCCAGCAGCATGACTAGCGGGATGGGGAATGAGCAGTTCTTC.